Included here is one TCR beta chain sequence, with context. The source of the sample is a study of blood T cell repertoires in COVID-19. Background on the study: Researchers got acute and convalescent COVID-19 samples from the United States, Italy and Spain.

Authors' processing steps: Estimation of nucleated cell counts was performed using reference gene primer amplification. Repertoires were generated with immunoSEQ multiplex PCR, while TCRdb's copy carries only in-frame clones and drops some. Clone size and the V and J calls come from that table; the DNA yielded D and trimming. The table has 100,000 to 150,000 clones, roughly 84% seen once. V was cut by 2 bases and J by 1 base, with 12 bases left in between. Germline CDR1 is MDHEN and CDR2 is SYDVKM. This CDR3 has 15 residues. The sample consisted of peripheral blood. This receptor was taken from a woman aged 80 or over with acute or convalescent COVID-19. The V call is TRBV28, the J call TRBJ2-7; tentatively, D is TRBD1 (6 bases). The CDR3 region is CASSLPYGQSYEQYF. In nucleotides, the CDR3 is TGTGCCAGCAGTTTACCCTATGGACAGTCCTACGAGCAGTACTTC.